This entry is about one TCR beta chain. Its antigen is undetermined. This CDR3 has 16 residues. 60 Vbeta and 13 Jbeta primers were used in PCR. Data came from immunoSEQ multiplex PCR; TCRdb stores just in-frame clones and leaves some out. Found here are about 130,000 clones, around four fifths of them singletons; the top ten hold about 7.3%. The entry originates in a study of cytomegalovirus exposure and HLA in healthy donors. The study, taken as a whole, reports: Likely technical artifact: a cluster of highly shared sequence variants.

The sequencing input was PBMCs. The receptor's source is a male donor in good health and CMV-seronegative. This rearrangement joins TRBV21-1 to TRBJ1-5; the D call TRBD1 from the table was never checked on the DNA. TRBV21-1 is tagged as a pseudogene. The CDR3 nucleotides are TGTGCCAGCAGCAAAGGAGGGACAGTGAGCAATCAGCCCCAGCATTTT. Amino acids: CASSKGGTVSNQPQHF.